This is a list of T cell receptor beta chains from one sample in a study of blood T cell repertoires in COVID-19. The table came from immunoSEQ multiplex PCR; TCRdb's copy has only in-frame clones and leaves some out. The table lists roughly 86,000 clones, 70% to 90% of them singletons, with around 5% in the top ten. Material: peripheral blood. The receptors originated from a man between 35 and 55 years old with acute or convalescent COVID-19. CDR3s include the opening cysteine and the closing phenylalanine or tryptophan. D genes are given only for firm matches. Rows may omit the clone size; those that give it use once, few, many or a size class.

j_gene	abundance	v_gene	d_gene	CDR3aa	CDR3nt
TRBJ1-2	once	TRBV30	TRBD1	CAWSVQGANNYGYTF	TGTGCCTGGAGTGTACAGGGGGCAAATAACTATGGCTACACCTTC
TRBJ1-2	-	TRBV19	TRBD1	CASSNPGTGDGYTF	TGTGCCAGTAGTAACCCTGGGACAGGGGATGGCTACACCTTC
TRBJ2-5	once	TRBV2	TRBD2	CASSTEGREGETQYF	TGTGCCAGCAGTACTGAGGGGCGGGAGGGGGAGACCCAGTACTTC
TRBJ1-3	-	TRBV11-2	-	CASSPNTGSGNTIYF	TGTGCCAGCAGCCCGAATACAGGGTCTGGAAACACCATATATTTT
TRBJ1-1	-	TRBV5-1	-	CASSFLAATMNTEAFF	TGCGCCAGCAGCTTCTTGGCCGCAACAATGAACACTGAAGCTTTCTTT
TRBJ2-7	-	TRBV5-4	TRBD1	CASSLVWDRGFQQYF	TGTGCCAGCAGCTTGGTGTGGGACAGGGGGTTTCAGCAGTACTTC
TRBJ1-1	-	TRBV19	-	CASSIVGSTEAFF	TGTGCCAGTAGTATAGTTGGTAGCACTGAAGCTTTCTTT
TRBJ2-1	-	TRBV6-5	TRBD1	CASSYTSTGSNEQFF	TGTGCCAGCAGTTACACCTCGACAGGGTCCAATGAGCAGTTCTTC
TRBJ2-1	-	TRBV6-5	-	CASSSGYNKQFF	TGTGCCAGCAGTTCGGGTTATAATAAGCAGTTCTTC
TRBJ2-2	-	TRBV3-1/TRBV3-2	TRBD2	CASSLSGGSNTGELFF	TGTGCCAGCAGCCTTTCGGGGGGTTCGAACACCGGGGAGCTGTTTTTT
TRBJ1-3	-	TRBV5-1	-	CASSLDGGTGNTIYF	TGCGCCAGCAGCTTGGACGGGGGAACGGGAAACACCATATATTTT
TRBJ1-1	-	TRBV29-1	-	CSVEDSFEANTEAFF	TGCAGCGTTGAAGATTCATTCGAGGCGAACACTGAAGCTTTCTTT
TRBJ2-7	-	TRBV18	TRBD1	CASSPGTGTTYEQYF	TGTGCCAGCTCACCCGGGACAGGGACTACCTACGAGCAGTACTTC
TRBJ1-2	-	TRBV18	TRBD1	CASSPPLRGRSNYGYTF	TGTGCCAGCTCACCACCGTTGAGGGGGCGATCGAACTATGGCTACACCTTC
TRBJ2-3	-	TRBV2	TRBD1	CARYRGMVTTDTQYF	TGTGCCAGGTACAGGGGGATGGTCACGACAGATACGCAGTATTTT
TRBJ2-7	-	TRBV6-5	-	CASTGPGIGEQYF	TGTGCCAGCACGGGTCCGGGGATAGGCGAGCAGTACTTC
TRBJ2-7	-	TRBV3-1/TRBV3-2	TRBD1	CASSRQGFYEQYF	TGTGCCAGCAGCCGACAGGGGTTCTACGAGCAGTACTTC
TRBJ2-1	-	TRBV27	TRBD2	CASSLWASGRANEQFF	TGTGCCAGCAGTTTATGGGCTAGCGGGAGGGCCAATGAGCAGTTCTTC
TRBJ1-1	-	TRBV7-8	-	CASSKSIAGNTEAFF	TGTGCCAGCAGCAAAAGCATAGCCGGGAACACTGAAGCTTTCTTT
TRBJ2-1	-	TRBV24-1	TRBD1	CATSDSGTASNEQFF	TGTGCCACCAGTGATTCTGGGACAGCGAGCAATGAGCAGTTCTTC
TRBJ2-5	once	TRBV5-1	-	CASSLTPGGIETQYF	TGCGCCAGCAGCTTGACTCCTGGGGGCATCGAGACCCAGTACTTC
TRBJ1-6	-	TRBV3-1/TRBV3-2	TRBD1	CASSQETQGADSPLHF	TGTGCCAGCAGCCAAGAGACCCAGGGGGCAGATTCACCCCTCCACTTT